This T cell receptor (beta chain) was documented in a study of shared clonotypes between healthy human individuals. CDR3 length: 16 amino acids. From germline, CDR1 is MNHEY and CDR2 SMNVEV (reference sequence). V dropped 5 bases and J dropped 1 base, with 17 bases sitting between them. The table came from immunoSEQ multiplex PCR; TCRdb's copy has only in-frame clones and leaves some out. Of about 1 million clones in the sample, around four fifths were seen once. The sequence derives from a man aged 18-30 years in good health. Sequencing was performed on memory CD4+ T cells sorted from blood. Subset of the sample: CD45RA-negative fraction. The J gene is TRBJ1-1, the V gene TRBV27; tentatively, D is TRBD1 (6 bases). The CDR3 DNA is TGTGCCAGCAGTCGCACCATGGGACAAAGGAACACTGAAGCTTTCTTT. Translating it yields CASSRTMGQRNTEAFF.